These 14 T cell receptor beta chains originate from one sample sequenced in a study of T cell changes during pregnancy in multiple sclerosis. Assay: immunoSEQ multiplex PCR; the TCRdb copy retains only in-frame clones and omits some. The repertoire holds approximately 60,000 clones, with roughly 95% as singletons. The sequencing used CD4+ T cells from peripheral blood mononuclear cells, collected before pregnancy. All receptors come from a female donor with multiple sclerosis, enrolled in a pregnancy study.

The V gene is TRBV5-1, the J gene TRBJ2-2; 7 positions agree with TRBD1. The CDR3 runs to 17 residues. V gave up 4 bases and J gave up 0 bases; unmatched junction bases: 9. The germline CDR1 and CDR2 sequences are SGHRS and YFSETQ. The CDR3 sequence is CASSGMDRTANTGELFF. CDR3 bases: TGCGCCAGCAGCGGGATGGACAGGACTGCGAACACCGGGGAGCTGTTTTTT.

This rearrangement joins TRBV9 to TRBJ2-7, with a possible D match to TRBD1 (5 bases). CDR3 length equals 15 residues. Trimming left V 3 bases short and J 4 bases short, with 17 bases between. Germline values: CDR1 SGDLS, CDR2 YYNGEE. Written as DNA, the CDR3 is TGTGCCAGCAGCGCGCAACAAGGGGCAGGGTACGAGCAGTACTTC. Its translation: CASSAQQGAGYEQYF.

The CDR3 nucleotides are TGTGCCAGCAGCTTGGGGGCAGGGCAGCCCCAGCATTTT. It translates to CASSLGAGQPQHF. The chain couples TRBV5-5 to TRBJ1-5, with a tentative D call TRBD1 (5 bases). V lost 0 bases and J lost 7, with 8 bases in between. The germline V gene has CDR1 SGHKS and CDR2 YYEKEE (reference sequence). The CDR3 runs 13 residues.

The genes are TRBV4-2 and TRBJ2-7, with 9 nucleotides matching TRBD2. There are 17 residues in the CDR3. Germline CDR1 and CDR2: LGHNA and YNFKEQ. V was pared by 1 base and J by 2 bases, with 9 bases of the junction left unmatched. The CDR3 sequence is CASSQGPEREAPYEQYF. In nucleotides, the CDR3 is TGTGCCAGCAGCCAAGGACCCGAGCGGGAGGCCCCCTACGAGCAGTACTTC.

This clone was detected only once. The chain has TRBV27 and TRBJ2-7, with D uncertain. This CDR3 has 13 residues. V gave up 2 bases and J gave up 0 bases, with 5 bases separating them. Germline V gene sequence: CDR1 MNHEY, CDR2 SMNVEV (reference sequence). CDR3: CASSLQASYEQYF. CDR3 coding DNA: TGTGCCAGCAGTTTACAGGCCTCCTACGAGCAGTACTTC.

This chain joins TRBV28 and TRBJ1-3; 7 bases are a match to TRBD1. In germline, CDR1 is MDHEN, CDR2 SYDVKM. Trimming took 0 bases from V and 1 from J; bases not matched to a gene: 3. This CDR3 has 16 residues. CDR3 in amino acids: CASSLWQGVSGNTIYF. The CDR3 DNA is TGTGCCAGCAGTTTATGGCAGGGGGTATCTGGAAACACCATATATTTT.

The chain links TRBV10-3 to TRBJ2-7; TRBD2 matches 7 bases. Germline CDR1 reads ENHRY; CDR2 reads SYGVKD. CDR3 length equals 16 residues. V was pared by 4 bases and J by 2 bases, with 11 bases of the junction left unmatched. As DNA, the CDR3 is TGTGCCATCAGTGCCCCGAAGGCGGGAGTACCCTACGAGCAGTACTTC. It specifies CAISAPKAGVPYEQYF.

The table lists this clone with a count of one. V and J are TRBV25-1 and TRBJ1-1; TRBD1 matches at 8 bases. Germline loops: CDR1 MGHDK, CDR2 SYGVNS. This CDR3 is 15 amino acids long. Trimming at V came to 0 bases and at J to 6 bases, leaving 6 bases not matched to a gene. CDR3 region: CASSEYRQGAAEAFF. The CDR3 DNA reads as TGTGCCAGCAGTGAATATAGGCAGGGGGCCGCTGAAGCTTTCTTT.

This chain connects TRBV4-3 to TRBJ1-4; D is possibly TRBD1 (5 bases). Germline assignment: CDR1 LGHNA and CDR2 YSLEER. The CDR3 sequence is 14 residues long. V was cut by 0 bases and J by 8 bases, with 10 bases left in between. CDR3 protein: CASSQDLRAEKLFF. CDR3 in DNA: TGCGCCAGCAGCCAAGATCTCAGGGCCGAAAAACTGTTTTTT.

The chain has TRBV5-6 and TRBJ1-2, with 7 bases fitting TRBD1. V dropped 2 bases and J dropped 0; count of bases not matched to a gene: 4. There are 15 residues in the CDR3. Per the germline V gene, CDR1 is SGHDT and CDR2 is YYEEEE. CDR3 protein: CASSFLTGSNYGYTF. Written as DNA, the CDR3 is TGTGCCAGCAGCTTCCTGACAGGGTCTAACTATGGCTACACCTTC.

As concerns this clone: This sample includes further DNA sequences coding for the same CDR3. CDR3 loop: CASSEREYNEQFF. In nucleotides, the CDR3 is TGTGCCAGCAGTGAACGGGAATACAATGAGCAGTTCTTC. The rearrangement links TRBV2 to TRBJ2-1; D might be TRBD2 (5 bases). The V end lost 2 bases, the J end lost 4 bases, and 6 bases lay between the germline ends. The CDR3 loop spans 13 amino acids. Germline CDR1 and CDR2: SNHLY and FYNNEI.

The chain uses TRBV19 and TRBJ2-7; weak D call: TRBD2 (5 bases). The CDR3 spans 15 residues. The germline gives CDR1 LNHDA, CDR2 SQIVND (reference sequence). V was trimmed by 4 bases and J by 4 bases, leaving 17 bases between them. The CDR3 spells CASSTQPGGKYEQYF. CDR3 coding DNA: TGTGCCAGTAGTACTCAACCCGGAGGAAAGTACGAGCAGTACTTC.

The chain uses TRBV5-6 and TRBJ2-1; 7 nucleotides line up with TRBD1. The CDR3 has 17 residues. Trimming removed 4 bases from V and 4 bases from J; junction bases left unmatched: 14. Per the germline V gene, CDR1 is SGHDT and CDR2 is YYEEEE. The CDR3 loop is CASSQLTGNPLYNEQFF. The CDR3 region has the DNA TGTGCCAGCAGCCAATTGACAGGGAACCCATTGTACAATGAGCAGTTCTTC.

The rearrangement joins TRBV27 to TRBJ2-2; 13 positions match TRBD2. Germline CDR1 is MNHEY and CDR2 is SMNVEV (reference sequence). The V and J ends lost 6 bases and 6 bases, in that order; junction bases with no gene match: 4. The CDR3 has 15 amino acids. The CDR3 nucleotides are TGTGCCAGCAGCCGACTAGCGGGAGGTTCCGGGGAGCTGTTTTTT. It is translated as CASSRLAGGSGELFF.